This T cell receptor beta chain was found in a study of blood T cell repertoires in COVID-19. Study-wide context: There were acute and convalescent COVID-19 samples, and they came from the United States, Italy and Spain. PBMCs, B-cell-depleted T cells, or T cells were the source of the cDNA or gDNA that made up the material.

The germline gives CDR1 SGHDT, CDR2 YYEEEE. Trimming removed 3 bases at V and 4 bases at J, with 14 bases between. The CDR3 contains 15 residues. Data came from immunoSEQ multiplex PCR; TCRdb stores just in-frame clones and leaves some out. Seen here are a few hundred thousand clones, around nine tenths observed once, and the top ten hold about 9.8%. The sequenced material came from peripheral blood. The chain links TRBV5-6 to TRBJ2-1; no definite D call. This TCR was sampled from a man in his forties who had recovered from COVID-19. CDR3 DNA: TGTGCCAGCAGCTCAGATTACCCGTTTTACAATGAGCAGTTCTTC. Amino acid sequence: CASSSDYPFYNEQFF.